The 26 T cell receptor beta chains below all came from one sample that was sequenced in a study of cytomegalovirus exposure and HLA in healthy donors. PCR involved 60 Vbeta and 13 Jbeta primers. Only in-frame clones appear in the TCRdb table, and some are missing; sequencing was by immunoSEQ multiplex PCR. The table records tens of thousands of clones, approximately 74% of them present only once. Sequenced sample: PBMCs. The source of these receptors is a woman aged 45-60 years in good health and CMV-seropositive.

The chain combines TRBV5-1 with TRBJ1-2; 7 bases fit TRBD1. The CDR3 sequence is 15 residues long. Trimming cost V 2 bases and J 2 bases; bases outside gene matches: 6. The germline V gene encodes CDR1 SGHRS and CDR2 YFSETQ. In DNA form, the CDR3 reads TGCGCCAGCAGCTTTACGGGACAGAGCAACTATGGCTACACCTTC. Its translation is CASSFTGQSNYGYTF. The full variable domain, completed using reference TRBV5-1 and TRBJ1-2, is KAGVTQTPRYLIKTRGQQVTLSCSPISGHRSVSWYQQTPGQGLQFLFEYFSETQRNKGNFPGRFSGRQFSNSRSEMNVSTLELGDSALYLCASSFTGQSNYGYTFGSGTRLTVV.

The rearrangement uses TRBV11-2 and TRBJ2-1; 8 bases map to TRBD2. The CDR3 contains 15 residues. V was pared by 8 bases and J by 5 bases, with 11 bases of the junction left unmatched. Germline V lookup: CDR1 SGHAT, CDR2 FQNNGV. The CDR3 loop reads CASGRSGLANNEQFF. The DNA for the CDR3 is TGTGCCAGCGGCCGATCAGGACTAGCCAACAATGAGCAGTTCTTC.

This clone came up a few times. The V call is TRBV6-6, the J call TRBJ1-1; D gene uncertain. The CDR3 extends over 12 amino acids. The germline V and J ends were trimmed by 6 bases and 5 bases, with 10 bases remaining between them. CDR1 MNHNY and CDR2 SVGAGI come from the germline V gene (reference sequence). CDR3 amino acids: CASSSYVTEAFF. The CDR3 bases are TGTGCCAGCAGCTCCTATGTAACTGAAGCTTTCTTT.

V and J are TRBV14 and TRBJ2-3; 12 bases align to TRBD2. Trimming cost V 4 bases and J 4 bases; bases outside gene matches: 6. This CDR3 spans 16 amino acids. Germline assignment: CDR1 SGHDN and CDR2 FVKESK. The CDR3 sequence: CASSRRTSGRSDTQYF. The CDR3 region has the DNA TGTGCCAGCAGCCGCCGAACTAGCGGGAGGTCAGATACGCAGTATTTT.

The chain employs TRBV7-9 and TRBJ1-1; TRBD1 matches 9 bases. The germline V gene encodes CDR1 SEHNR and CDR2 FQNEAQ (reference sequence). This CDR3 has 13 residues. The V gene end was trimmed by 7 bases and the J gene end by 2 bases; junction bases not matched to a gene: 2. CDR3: CASKGQGNTEAFF. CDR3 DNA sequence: TGTGCCAGCAAGGGACAGGGTAACACTGAAGCTTTCTTT.

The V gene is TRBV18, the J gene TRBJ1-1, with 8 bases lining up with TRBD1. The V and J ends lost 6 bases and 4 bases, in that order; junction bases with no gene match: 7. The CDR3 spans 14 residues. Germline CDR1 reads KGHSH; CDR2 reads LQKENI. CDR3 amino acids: CASSPRTGSTEAFF. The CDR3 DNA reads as TGTGCCAGCTCCCCCCGGACAGGGAGCACTGAAGCTTTCTTT.

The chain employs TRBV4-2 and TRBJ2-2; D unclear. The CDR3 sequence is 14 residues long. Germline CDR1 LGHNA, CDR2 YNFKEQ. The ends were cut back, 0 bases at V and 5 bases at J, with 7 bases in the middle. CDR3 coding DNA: TGTGCCAGCAGCCAAGATCGGGTAACCGGGGAGCTGTTTTTT. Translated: CASSQDRVTGELFF.

DNA of the CDR3: TGTGCCAGCAGCTTGGCTCGGGGGATCATAGGCTATGGCTACACCTTC. Encoded protein: CASSLARGIIGYGYTF. This chain links TRBV5-6 with TRBJ1-2; the D gene is possibly TRBD1 (5 bases). Trimming shortened V by 0 bases and J by 4 bases, and 16 bases separated the two germline ends. The germline CDR1 and CDR2 sequences are SGHDT and YYEEEE. This CDR3 has 16 amino acids.

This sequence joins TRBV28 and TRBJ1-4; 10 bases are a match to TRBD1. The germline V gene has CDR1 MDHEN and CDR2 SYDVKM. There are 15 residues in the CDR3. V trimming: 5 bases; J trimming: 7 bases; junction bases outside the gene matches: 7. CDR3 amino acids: CASSTAGTGVEKLFF. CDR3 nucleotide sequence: TGTGCCAGCAGTACAGCCGGGACAGGGGTTGAAAAACTGTTTTTT.

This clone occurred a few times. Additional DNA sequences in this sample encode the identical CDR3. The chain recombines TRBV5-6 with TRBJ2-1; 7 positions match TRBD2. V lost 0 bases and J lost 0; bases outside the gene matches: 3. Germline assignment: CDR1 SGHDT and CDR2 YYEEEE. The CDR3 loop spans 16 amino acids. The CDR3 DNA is TGTGCCAGCAGCTTGGGGGGCGGGAGCTCCTACAATGAGCAGTTCTTC. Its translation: CASSLGGGSSYNEQFF.

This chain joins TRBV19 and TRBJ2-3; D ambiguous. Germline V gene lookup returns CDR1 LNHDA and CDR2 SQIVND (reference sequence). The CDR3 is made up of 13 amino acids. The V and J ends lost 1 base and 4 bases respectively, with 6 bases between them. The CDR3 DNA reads TGTGCCAGTAGTATAGTAGGAGCAGATACGCAGTATTTT. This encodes CASSIVGADTQYF.

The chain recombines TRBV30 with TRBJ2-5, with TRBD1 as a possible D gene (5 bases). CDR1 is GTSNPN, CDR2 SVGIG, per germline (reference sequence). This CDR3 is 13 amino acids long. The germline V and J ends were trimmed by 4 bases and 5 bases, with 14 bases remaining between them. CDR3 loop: CAWTDDSRETQYF. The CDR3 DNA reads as TGTGCCTGGACCGATGACAGTAGGGAGACCCAGTACTTC. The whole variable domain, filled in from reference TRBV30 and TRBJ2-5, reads SQTIHQWPATLVQPVGSPLSLECTVEGTSNPNLYWYRQAAGRGLQLLFYSVGIGQISSEVPQNLSASRPQDRQFILSSKKLLLSDSGFYLCAWTDDSRETQYFGPGTRLLVL.

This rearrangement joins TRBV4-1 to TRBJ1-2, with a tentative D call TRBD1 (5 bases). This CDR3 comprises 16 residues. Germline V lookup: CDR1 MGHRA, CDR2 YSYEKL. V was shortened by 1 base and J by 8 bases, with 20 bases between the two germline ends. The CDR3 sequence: CASSQGGLSGSSGYTF. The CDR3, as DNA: TGCGCCAGCAGCCAAGGCGGCCTCTCAGGGTCTTCCGGCTACACCTTC.

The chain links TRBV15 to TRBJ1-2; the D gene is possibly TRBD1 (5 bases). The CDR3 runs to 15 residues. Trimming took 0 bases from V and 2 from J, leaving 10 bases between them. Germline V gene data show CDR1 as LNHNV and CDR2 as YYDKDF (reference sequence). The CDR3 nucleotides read TGTGCCACCAGCAGAGATACAGGAGCAAACTATGGCTACACCTTC. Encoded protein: CATSRDTGANYGYTF.

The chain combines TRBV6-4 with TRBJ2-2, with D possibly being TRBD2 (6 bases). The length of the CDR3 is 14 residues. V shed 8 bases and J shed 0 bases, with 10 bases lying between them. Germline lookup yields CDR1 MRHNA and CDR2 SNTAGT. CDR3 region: CASGASANTGELFF. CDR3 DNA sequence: TGTGCCAGCGGAGCTAGCGCGAACACCGGGGAGCTGTTTTTT.

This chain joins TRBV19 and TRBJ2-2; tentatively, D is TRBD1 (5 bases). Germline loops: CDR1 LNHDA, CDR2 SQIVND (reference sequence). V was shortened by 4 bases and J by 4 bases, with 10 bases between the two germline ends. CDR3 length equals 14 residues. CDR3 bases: TGTGCCAGTAGTAACCAGGGCCCCACCGGGGAGCTGTTTTTT. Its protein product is CASSNQGPTGELFF.

This chain's CDR3 is CASSDSMRTGNTGELFF. DNA for the CDR3: TGTGCCAGCAGTGACTCGATGCGGACAGGGAACACCGGGGAGCTGTTTTTT. The chain is built from TRBV6-4 and TRBJ2-2; 7 nucleotides align to TRBD1. The CDR3 has 17 residues. V shed 0 bases, J shed 1 base, and the junction held 5 bases outside the gene matches. Germline assignment: CDR1 MRHNA and CDR2 SNTAGT.

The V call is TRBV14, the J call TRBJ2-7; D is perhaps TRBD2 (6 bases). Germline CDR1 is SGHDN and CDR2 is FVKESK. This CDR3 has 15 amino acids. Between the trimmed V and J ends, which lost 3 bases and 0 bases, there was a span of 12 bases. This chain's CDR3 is CASSHLGRSSYEQYF. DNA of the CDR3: TGTGCCAGCAGCCATTTAGGGAGGAGCTCCTACGAGCAGTACTTC.

CDR3 in DNA: TGCGCCAGCAGCCGCGGGGAACGGTACAATGAGCAGTTCTTC. As protein: CASSRGERYNEQFF. The chain has TRBV5-1 and TRBJ2-1; tentative D call: TRBD2 (6 bases). The V and J ends lost 4 bases and 4 bases respectively, with 12 bases between them. Looked up from germline, CDR1 is SGHRS and CDR2 is YFSETQ. The CDR3 is 14 amino acids.

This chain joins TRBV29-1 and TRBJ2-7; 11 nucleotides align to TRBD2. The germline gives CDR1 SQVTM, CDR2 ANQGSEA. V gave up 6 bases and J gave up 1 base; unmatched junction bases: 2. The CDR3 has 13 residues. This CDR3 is CSVGLAESYEQYF. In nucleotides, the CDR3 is TGCAGCGTGGGACTAGCGGAGTCCTACGAGCAGTACTTC.

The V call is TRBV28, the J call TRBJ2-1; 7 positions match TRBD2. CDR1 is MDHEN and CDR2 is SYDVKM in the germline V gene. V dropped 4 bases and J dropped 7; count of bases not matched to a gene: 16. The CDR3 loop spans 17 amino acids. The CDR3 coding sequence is TGTGCCAGCAGTTCCCCGAGCAACGCGGGAGAAGGGAATGAGCAGTTCTTC. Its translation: CASSSPSNAGEGNEQFF.

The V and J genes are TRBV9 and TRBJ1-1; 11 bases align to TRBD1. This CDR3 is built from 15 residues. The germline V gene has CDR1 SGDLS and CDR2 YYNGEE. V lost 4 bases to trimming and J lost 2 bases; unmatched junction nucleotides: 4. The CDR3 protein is CASSSRTGGNTEAFF. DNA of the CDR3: TGTGCCAGCAGCTCCCGGACAGGGGGCAACACTGAAGCTTTCTTT.

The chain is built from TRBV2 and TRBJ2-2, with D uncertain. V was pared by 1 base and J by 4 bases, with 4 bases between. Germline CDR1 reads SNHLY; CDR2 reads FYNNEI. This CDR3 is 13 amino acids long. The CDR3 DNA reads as TGTGCCAGCAGTGAAGGGGCCACCGGGGAGCTGTTTTTT. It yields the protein CASSEGATGELFF.

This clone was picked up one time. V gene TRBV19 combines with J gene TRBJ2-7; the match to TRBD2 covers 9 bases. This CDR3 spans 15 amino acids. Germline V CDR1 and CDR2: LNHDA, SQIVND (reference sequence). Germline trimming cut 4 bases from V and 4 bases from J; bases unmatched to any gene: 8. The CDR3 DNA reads TGTGCCAGTAGTAAAAAGGGACTAGCAGATTACGAGCAGTACTTC. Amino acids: CASSKKGLADYEQYF.

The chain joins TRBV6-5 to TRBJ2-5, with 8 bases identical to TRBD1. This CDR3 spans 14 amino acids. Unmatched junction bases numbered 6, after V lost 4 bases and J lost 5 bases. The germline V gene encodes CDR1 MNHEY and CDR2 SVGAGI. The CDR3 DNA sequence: TGTGCCAGCAGTTGGGACAGGAGCCGGGAGACCCAGTACTTC. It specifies CASSWDRSRETQYF.

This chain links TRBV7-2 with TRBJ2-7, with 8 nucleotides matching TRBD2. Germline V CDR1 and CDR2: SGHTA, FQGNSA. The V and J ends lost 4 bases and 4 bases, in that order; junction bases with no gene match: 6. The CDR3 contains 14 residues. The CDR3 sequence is CASSSGLARYEQYF. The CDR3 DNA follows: TGTGCCAGCAGCTCAGGACTAGCCCGATACGAGCAGTACTTC. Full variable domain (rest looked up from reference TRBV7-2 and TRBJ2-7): GAGVSQSPSNKVTEKGKDVELRCDPISGHTALYWYRQSLGQGLEFLIYFQGNSAPDKSGLPSDRFSAERTGGSVSTLTIQRTQQEDSAVYLCASSSGLARYEQYFGPGTRLTVT.